Following are 16 T cell receptor beta chains from one sample sequenced in a study of cytomegalovirus exposure and HLA in healthy donors. The PCR was carried out with 60 Vbeta primers and 13 Jbeta primers. Some clones are missing from TCRdb's copy, which holds only in-frame ones; the method was immunoSEQ multiplex PCR. The sample features roughly 100,000 clones, with about 3.2% in its top ten. Material: PBMCs. The receptor source for this set is a man between 40 and 49 years old in good health and CMV-seronegative.

V gene TRBV18 combines with J gene TRBJ2-5; D is undetermined. The end of the DNA is better explained by TRBJ2-7, so the J call may be wrong. CDR3 size: 15 residues. Germline V gives CDR1 KGHSH, CDR2 LQKENI. CDR3 loop: CASSPPSVAESEQYF. The CDR3 bases are TGTGCCAGCTCACCACCGTCGGTCGCGGAATCCGAGCAGTACTTC.

The V and J genes are TRBV29-1 and TRBJ2-2, with 7 bases fitting TRBD1. This CDR3 has 12 amino acids. Germline trimming cut 7 bases from V and 4 bases from J; bases unmatched to any gene: 3. Germline V lookup: CDR1 SQVTM, CDR2 ANQGSEA. Here the CDR3 DNA reads TGCAGCGCTTCAGGGGGCACCGGGGAGCTGTTTTTT. As protein: CSASGGTGELFF.

The chain employs TRBV9 and TRBJ2-2; 8 nucleotides line up with TRBD2. Losses at the gene ends were 0 bases for V and 6 bases for J; bases not matched to a gene: 10. The CDR3 runs to 17 residues. The germline gives CDR1 SGDLS, CDR2 YYNGEE. The CDR3, as DNA: TGTGCCAGCAGCGTAGTAAGCGGGAGTAATGGGGCCGGGGAGCTGTTTTTT. Protein product: CASSVVSGSNGAGELFF.

DNA for the CDR3: TGTGCCAGCAGTTTAAACGGACTAGCGACAGATACGCAGTATTTT. It translates to CASSLNGLATDTQYF. The chain has TRBV27 and TRBJ2-3; 9 bases line up with TRBD2. Trimming cost V 2 bases and J 3 bases; bases outside gene matches: 3. Per germline, CDR1 MNHEY and CDR2 SMNVEV (reference sequence). This CDR3 has 15 amino acids.

The genes are TRBV18 and TRBJ2-7; 7 bases line up with TRBD2. The CDR3 spans 15 residues. The germline CDR1 and CDR2 sequences are KGHSH and LQKENI. J lost 2 bases, V lost 0 bases, and 4 bases had no gene match. CDR3 nucleotides: TGTGCCAGCTCACCACCGGCGGGAGCGGCCTACGAGCAGTACTTC. This encodes CASSPPAGAAYEQYF. Combining the CDR3 with reference TRBV18 and TRBJ2-7 gives the whole variable domain NAGVMQNPRHLVRRRGQEARLRCSPMKGHSHVYWYRQLPEEGLKFMVYLQKENIIDESGMPKERFSAEFPKEGPSILRIQQVVRGDSAAYFCASSPPAGAAYEQYFGPGTRLTVT.

V usage is TRBV7-2 and J usage is TRBJ2-4; 10 positions match TRBD2. There are 15 residues in the CDR3. The V gene end was trimmed by 5 bases and the J gene end by 7 bases; junction bases not matched to a gene: 8. Germline loops: CDR1 SGHTA, CDR2 FQGNSA. This chain's CDR3 is CASSPSERGGNIQYF. The CDR3 bases are TGTGCCAGCAGCCCCTCTGAGCGGGGGGGGAACATTCAGTACTTC.

V usage is TRBV7-9 and J usage is TRBJ2-1; TRBD1 matches at 7 bases. V shed 5 bases and J 6 bases; nucleotides not matched to a gene: 4. Germline CDR1 SEHNR, CDR2 FQNEAQ (reference sequence). The CDR3 spans 13 residues. DNA for the CDR3: TGTGCCAGCAGCCCCAGGGGGTTCAATGAGCAGTTCTTC. Translating gives CASSPRGFNEQFF.

This chain connects TRBV18 to TRBJ2-7; 8 bases are a match to TRBD1. Germline-derived CDR1 and CDR2 are KGHSH and LQKENI. The CDR3 length is 13 residues. V was pared by 8 bases and J by 0 bases, with 3 bases of the junction left unmatched. CDR3 sequence (DNA): TGTGCCAGCGAAGGACAGGGCTCCTACGAGCAGTACTTC. It specifies CASEGQGSYEQYF. Complete variable domain (other parts from reference TRBV18 and TRBJ2-7): NAGVMQNPRHLVRRRGQEARLRCSPMKGHSHVYWYRQLPEEGLKFMVYLQKENIIDESGMPKERFSAEFPKEGPSILRIQQVVRGDSAAYFCASEGQGSYEQYFGPGTRLTVT.

Regarding this clone: Since the CDR3 does not end with the conserved phenylalanine or tryptophan, this likely comes from a read error. The chain couples TRBV4-2 to TRBJ2-2, with D hard to call. Germline loops: CDR1 LGHNA, CDR2 YNFKEQ. The V and J ends lost 0 bases and 2 bases respectively, with 7 bases between them. This CDR3 region has 15 residues. CDR3 DNA: TGTGCCAGCAGCCAAGACGTCAGAAACACCGGGGAGCTGTTTTCT. Its protein is CASSQDVRNTGELFS.

On this clone: In the same sample, other DNA sequences code for this CDR3. The rearrangement uses TRBV28 and TRBJ2-3, with D perhaps TRBD2 (5 bases). Trimming removed 6 bases at V and 4 bases at J, with 14 bases between. The germline CDR1 and CDR2 sequences are MDHEN and SYDVKM. CDR3 size: 14 residues. CDR3 in DNA: TGTGCCAGCAGCCCCCCAACTAGGGCAGATACGCAGTATTTT. Its translation is CASSPPTRADTQYF.

This chain joins TRBV7-9 and TRBJ2-1, with D perhaps matching TRBD2 (5 bases). Trimming pared 8 bases from V and 5 bases from J, leaving 16 bases between. Germline-derived CDR1 and CDR2 are SEHNR and FQNEAQ (reference sequence). There are 14 residues in the CDR3. The CDR3 spells CASGSSGLHNEQFF. CDR3 nucleotide sequence: TGTGCCAGCGGTTCGAGCGGACTCCACAATGAGCAGTTCTTC.

This sequence joins TRBV7-6 and TRBJ2-3, with 10 bases lining up with TRBD2. The length of the CDR3 is 17 residues. V lost 1 base, J lost 5 bases, and 9 bases stayed unmatched. CDR1 is SGHVS, CDR2 FNYEAQ, per germline. The CDR3 spells CASSLGTWLAGVDTQYF. DNA for the CDR3: TGTGCCAGCAGCTTAGGGACCTGGCTAGCGGGAGTAGATACGCAGTATTTT. Full variable domain (missing parts from reference TRBV7-6 and TRBJ2-3): GAGVSQSPRYKVTKRGQDVALRCDPISGHVSLYWYRQALGQGPEFLTYFNYEAQQDKSGLPNDRFSAERPEGSISTLTIQRTEQRDSAMYRCASSLGTWLAGVDTQYFGPGTRLTVL.

J is TRBJ1-2 and V is TRBV6-1; D uncertain. This CDR3 is built from 13 residues. V dropped 6 bases and J dropped 0 bases, with 8 bases sitting between them. Germline V gives CDR1 MNHNS, CDR2 SASEGT. The CDR3 DNA reads TGTGCCAGCAGACAGACAACTAACTATGGCTACACCTTC. Translation: CASRQTTNYGYTF.

This chain joins TRBV29-1 and TRBJ1-1, with D uncertain. The ends were cut back, 4 bases at V and 4 bases at J, with 13 bases in the middle. In germline, CDR1 is SQVTM, CDR2 ANQGSEA. This CDR3 comprises 13 residues. The CDR3 is CSVGPYSGTEAFF. CDR3 nucleotide sequence: TGCAGCGTTGGTCCATACTCGGGCACTGAAGCTTTCTTT. Variable domain in full (rest from reference TRBV29-1 and TRBJ1-1): SAVISQKPSRDICQRGTSLTIQCQVDSQVTMMFWYRQQPGQSLTLIATANQGSEATYESGFVIDKFPISRPNLTFSTLTVSNMSPEDSSIYLCSVGPYSGTEAFFGQGTRLTVV.

V is TRBV14 and J is TRBJ2-3; possible D gene TRBD2, 7 bases. This CDR3 has 15 residues. Germline values: CDR1 SGHDN, CDR2 FVKESK. V was cut by 4 bases and J by 3 bases, with 14 bases left in between. The CDR3 loop is CASSPWGGSTDTQYF. The DNA of the CDR3 is TGTGCCAGCAGCCCGTGGGGGGGCTCGACAGATACGCAGTATTTT. Using reference TRBV14 and TRBJ2-3 for the parts outside the CDR3, the full variable domain is EAGVTQFPSHSVIEKGQTVTLRCDPISGHDNLYWYRRVMGKEIKFLLHFVKESKQDESGMPNNRFLAERTGGTYSTLKVQPAELEDSGVYFCASSPWGGSTDTQYFGPGTRLTVL.

The rearrangement links TRBV7-7 to TRBJ2-5; no clear D gene. The CDR3 has 15 amino acids. Germline CDR1 and CDR2: SSHAT and FNYEAQ (reference sequence). Trimming removed 6 bases from V and 2 bases from J, with 16 bases in between. CDR3 bases: TGTGCCAGCAGTTCGACCATGGGCAAACAAGAGACCCAGTACTTC. Its protein is CASSSTMGKQETQYF.